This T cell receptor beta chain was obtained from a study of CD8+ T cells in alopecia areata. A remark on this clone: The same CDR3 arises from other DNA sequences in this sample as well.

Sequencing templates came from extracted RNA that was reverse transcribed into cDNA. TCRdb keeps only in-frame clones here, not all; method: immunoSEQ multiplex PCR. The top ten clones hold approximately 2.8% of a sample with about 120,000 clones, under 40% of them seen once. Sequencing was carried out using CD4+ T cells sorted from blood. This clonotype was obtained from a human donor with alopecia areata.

The CDR3 protein is CASSLGTNTGELFF. The CDR3 region has the DNA TGCGCCAGCAGCCTAGGGACGAACACCGGGGAGCTGTTTTTT. The chain has TRBV5-1 and TRBJ2-2; no reliable D call. The CDR3 extends over 14 amino acids. V was clipped by 4 bases and J by 0 bases, with 7 bases between them. Germline V gene lookup returns CDR1 SGHRS and CDR2 YFSETQ.